One sample yielded the 3 T cell receptor beta chains listed below, sequenced in a study of blood T cell repertoires in COVID-19. Measured with immunoSEQ multiplex PCR; TCRdb has only the in-frame clones, and not every one. The table records approximately 25,000 clones, 90% of them present only once. The sequencing input was peripheral blood. The receptors originated from a woman aged 55-70 years with active COVID-19.

This rearrangement joins TRBV14 to TRBJ2-1, with 13 bases identical to TRBD2. Losses at the gene ends were 3 bases for V and 5 bases for J; bases not matched to a gene: 10. Per the germline V gene, CDR1 is SGHDN and CDR2 is FVKESK. There are 18 residues in the CDR3. The CDR3 DNA follows: TGTGCCAGCAGCCAGGAACTAGCGGGAGGGTCTTTCCACAATGAGCAGTTCTTC. This encodes CASSQELAGGSFHNEQFF.

This chain links TRBV4-3 with TRBJ2-1, with D tentatively TRBD1 (8 bases). Germline assignment: CDR1 LGHNA and CDR2 YSLEER. V gave up 1 base and J gave up 5 bases, with 21 bases separating them. The CDR3 is 18 residues long. The CDR3: CASSQGTGGRLADNEQFF. Here the CDR3 DNA reads TGCGCCAGCAGCCAAGGCACAGGGGGGCGACTAGCAGACAATGAGCAGTTCTTC.

The chain is built from TRBV27 and TRBJ1-4, with TRBD1 as a possible D gene (5 bases). CDR1 and CDR2 (germline): MNHEY, SMNVEV (reference sequence). Trimming removed 6 bases at V and 3 bases at J, with 17 bases between. The CDR3 sequence is 16 residues long. CDR3 sequence: CASRLQGMMANEKLFF. In DNA, the CDR3 is TGTGCCAGCAGGCTCCAGGGAATGATGGCTAATGAAAAACTGTTTTTT.